The 22 T cell receptor beta chains below all came from one sample that was sequenced in a study of Ad26.COV2.S vaccination and SARS-CoV-2 variants. Sample treatment: roughly 18 received Ad26.COV2.S at low or high dose, single or two shots; about 5 received placebo; per-sample allocation not given. Samples analyzed were those drawn on day 63 after the first vaccine or placebo injection. Here immunoSEQ multiplex PCR was the method, and the copy in TCRdb shows in-frame clones only, minus some. The sample yields about 350,000 clones, 70% to 90% seen once. This sample comprised peripheral blood, obtained in a trial of Ad26.COV2.S vaccine versus placebo. The receptors originated from a person aged 18 to 59 who received the Ad26.COV2.S COVID-19 vaccine or a placebo.

V and J are TRBV4-3 and TRBJ2-7; TRBD2 agrees at 9 bases. The J segment lost 7 bases and the V segment lost 2 bases, leaving 9 bases of the junction unmatched. The germline V gene encodes CDR1 LGHNA and CDR2 YSLEER. The CDR3 extends over 15 amino acids. In DNA form, the CDR3 reads TGCGCCAGCAGCCAAAATAGCGGGGGCCTAGAGGAGCAGTACTTC. It is translated as CASSQNSGGLEEQYF.

This chain connects TRBV30 to TRBJ1-1; 8 bases fit TRBD1. V gave up 2 bases and J gave up 11 bases; unmatched junction bases: 13. Germline lookup yields CDR1 GTSNPN and CDR2 SVGIG (reference sequence). The CDR3 loop spans 14 amino acids. The CDR3, as DNA: TGTGCCTGGAGTCCCATCGGACAGGGCAGAGACGCTTTCTTT. Amino acids: CAWSPIGQGRDAFF.

The chain is built from TRBV9 and TRBJ2-2; TRBD2 matches at 10 bases. Trimming cost V 1 base and J 9 bases; bases outside gene matches: 6. The CDR3 spans 15 residues. Germline values: CDR1 SGDLS, CDR2 YYNGEE. CDR3 DNA: TGTGCCAGCAGCGTAACAGCGGGAGGGCCCAGGGAGCTGTTTTTT. It specifies CASSVTAGGPRELFF.

The chain is built from TRBV10-3 and TRBJ2-2, with D tentatively TRBD1 or TRBD2 (6 bases each). Trimming took 11 bases from V and 7 from J, leaving 17 bases between them. Germline loops: CDR1 ENHRY, CDR2 SYGVKD. CDR3 length: 13 residues. The CDR3 region is CAVSGEGGGELFF. The CDR3, as DNA: TGTGCCGTTTCGGGCGAGGGGGGCGGGGAGCTGTTTTTT.

The V call is TRBV5-4, the J call TRBJ2-3; 7 positions match TRBD1. The CDR3 totals 15 residues. Unmatched junction bases numbered 7, after V lost 3 bases and J lost 3 bases. Germline assignment: CDR1 SGHNT and CDR2 YYREEE (reference sequence). CDR3 in amino acids: CASSSTGVRTDTQYF. CDR3 bases: TGTGCCAGCAGCTCTACAGGGGTTAGGACAGATACGCAGTATTTT.

The chain links TRBV18 to TRBJ1-1; D is perhaps TRBD1 (6 bases). CDR3 size: 14 residues. Looked up from germline, CDR1 is KGHSH and CDR2 is LQKENI. The V gene lost 4 bases and the J gene lost 1 base, with 10 bases spanning the gap. CDR3 region: CASSQGHQNTEAFF. The CDR3 nucleotides read TGTGCCAGCTCACAGGGACACCAGAACACTGAAGCTTTCTTT.

This rearrangement joins TRBV6-2 or TRBV6-3 to TRBJ1-3; a weak D match, TRBD1 (5 bases). The V gene lost 2 bases and the J gene lost 0 bases, with 14 bases spanning the gap. The length of the CDR3 is 17 residues. Germline V lookup: CDR1 MNHEY, CDR2 SVGEGT. CDR3 residues: CASSYLGGVFSGNTIYF. CDR3 sequence (DNA): TGTGCCAGCAGTTACCTCGGAGGGGTGTTCTCTGGAAACACCATATATTTT.

The rearrangement uses TRBV6-2 or TRBV6-3 and TRBJ1-2, with 8 bases identical to TRBD1. Germline CDR1 is MNHEY and CDR2 is SVGEGT. CDR3 length: 15 residues. V shed 0 bases and J 5 bases; nucleotides not matched to a gene: 5. The CDR3 region has the DNA TGTGCCAGCAGTTACTCGTCAGGGGGCGCTTATGGCTACACCTTC. Protein sequence: CASSYSSGGAYGYTF.

This sequence joins TRBV18 and TRBJ2-1; D is uncertain. Germline CDR1 is KGHSH and CDR2 is LQKENI. This CDR3 spans 14 amino acids. Trimming removed 3 bases from V and 0 bases from J, with 6 bases in between. CDR3 DNA: TGTGCCAGCTCACCTCAACGCTCCTACAATGAGCAGTTCTTC. Encoded protein: CASSPQRSYNEQFF.

The table lists this clone with a count of one. J is TRBJ1-4 and V is TRBV5-1; D remains ambiguous. Trimming shortened V by 0 bases and J by 3 bases, and 9 bases separated the two germline ends. The CDR3 totals 15 residues. Germline CDR1 and CDR2: SGHRS and YFSETQ. The CDR3 nucleotides read TGCGCCAGCAGCTTGGAGGCAGGACCTAATGAAAAACTGTTTTTT. Translated: CASSLEAGPNEKLFF.

V is TRBV7-2 and J is TRBJ2-4, with a tentative D call TRBD2 (5 bases). V was pared by 5 bases and J by 3 bases, with 11 bases between. The CDR3 has 14 amino acids. Germline V CDR1 and CDR2: SGHTA, FQGNSA. The CDR3 DNA reads as TGTGCCAGCAGCCCCCTAGGGAGCAAAAACATTCAGTACTTC. Its protein is CASSPLGSKNIQYF. Together with reference TRBV7-2 and TRBJ2-4, the CDR3 gives the full variable domain: GAGVSQSPSNKVTEKGKDVELRCDPISGHTALYWYRQSLGQGLEFLIYFQGNSAPDKSGLPSDRFSAERTGGSVSTLTIQRTQQEDSAVYLCASSPLGSKNIQYFGAGTRLSVL.

The sample holds one count of this clone. This chain joins TRBV30 and TRBJ1-2; D perhaps matches TRBD1 (5 bases). Deletions cut 3 bases from V and 8 bases from J, with 22 bases between. In germline, CDR1 is GTSNPN, CDR2 SVGIG (reference sequence). The CDR3 totals 15 residues. This CDR3 is CAWRSLGGAWRGYTF. DNA for the CDR3: TGTGCCTGGAGGTCCCTCGGGGGTGCCTGGAGAGGCTACACCTTC.

The chain couples TRBV28 to TRBJ1-2; D not certain. The CDR3 is 12 amino acids. The germline V gene has CDR1 MDHEN and CDR2 SYDVKM. Trimming shortened V by 2 bases and J by 5 bases, and 6 bases separated the two germline ends. CDR3 sequence (DNA): TGTGCCAGCAGTTTAAGGGCGTATGGCTACACCTTC. Amino acids: CASSLRAYGYTF.

The rearrangement links TRBV5-1 to TRBJ1-3; TRBD1 is a possible D gene (5 bases). CDR1 SGHRS and CDR2 YFSETQ come from the germline V gene. The CDR3 has 17 residues. V gave up 3 bases and J gave up 4 bases, with 20 bases separating them. CDR3 loop: CASSYFFTGSAGNTIYF. For the CDR3, the DNA is TGCGCCAGCAGCTACTTCTTTACAGGTTCGGCCGGAAACACCATATATTTT.

The V and J genes are TRBV6-5 and TRBJ1-4, with D possibly matching TRBD1 (5 bases). The germline gives CDR1 MNHEY, CDR2 SVGAGI. Trimming removed 5 bases at V and 8 bases at J, with 6 bases between. The CDR3 contains 11 residues. The CDR3 is CASSRGEKLFF. CDR3 DNA: TGTGCCAGCAGTCGGGGGGAAAAACTGTTTTTT.

The chain joins TRBV2 to TRBJ2-5; 7 bases agree with TRBD2. The CDR3 has 15 amino acids. The J segment lost 4 bases and the V segment lost 1 base, leaving 6 bases of the junction unmatched. Germline CDR1 is SNHLY and CDR2 is FYNNEI. This chain's CDR3 is CASSEVASGRETQYF. Here the CDR3 DNA reads TGTGCCAGCAGTGAAGTGGCTAGCGGCCGAGAGACCCAGTACTTC.

The V gene is TRBV3-1 (or the pseudogene TRBV3-2), the J gene TRBJ2-7, with 7 bases matching TRBD1. The V segment lost 1 base and the J segment 3 bases; nucleotides outside the gene matches: 6. Germline V gene lookup returns CDR1 LGHDT and CDR2 YNNKEL (reference sequence). The length of the CDR3 is 15 residues. The CDR3 is CASSQVGTAYYEQYF. The CDR3 DNA follows: TGTGCCAGCAGCCAAGTCGGGACAGCTTACTACGAGCAGTACTTC.

This chain uses TRBV7-9 with TRBJ2-5, with D possibly called TRBD1 or TRBD2 (5 bases each). Deletions cut 6 bases from V and 3 bases from J, with 20 bases between. CDR1 and CDR2 (germline): SEHNR, FQNEAQ (reference sequence). This CDR3 is 16 amino acids long. The chain's CDR3 is CASRKGRGVEEETQYF. The CDR3 nucleotides read TGTGCCAGCAGGAAGGGGCGAGGGGTCGAAGAAGAGACCCAGTACTTC.

This chain links TRBV7-6 with TRBJ2-5, with TRBD2 matching 9 bases. V lost 5 bases and J lost 5; bases outside the gene matches: 9. CDR3 length: 15 residues. Germline V CDR1 and CDR2: SGHVS, FNYEAQ. CDR3 nucleotides: TGTGCCAGCAGCCGCGCCGTTAGCGGGAGCGAGACCCAGTACTTC. Protein sequence: CASSRAVSGSETQYF.

CDR3 nucleotides: TGTGCCAGCAGCTGGGGACTAGCTTACGAGCAGTACTTC. The encoded protein is CASSWGLAYEQYF. The chain uses TRBV11-2 and TRBJ2-7; TRBD2 aligns across 9 bases. The germline V gene encodes CDR1 SGHAT and CDR2 FQNNGV. The CDR3 is made up of 13 amino acids. With V trimmed by 4 bases and J by 4 bases, 2 bases remained unmatched.

This clone came up a few times. This sequence joins TRBV2 and TRBJ1-2; 9 bases fit TRBD1. V shed 6 bases and J 4 bases; nucleotides not matched to a gene: 6. Germline V gene sequence: CDR1 SNHLY, CDR2 FYNNEI. The CDR3 length is 14 residues. In nucleotides, the CDR3 is TGTGCCAGCAGCTCCGGGACAGGGCCCTATGGCTACACCTTC. Protein product: CASSSGTGPYGYTF.

The rearrangement links TRBV14 to TRBJ1-1; D gene uncertain. The V gene's germline CDR1 is SGHDN and CDR2 FVKESK. V was shortened by 4 bases and J by 1 base, with 7 bases between the two germline ends. The CDR3 runs 13 residues. The CDR3 protein is CASSLHQNTEAFF. In DNA form, the CDR3 reads TGTGCCAGCAGCCTACACCAGAACACTGAAGCTTTCTTT.